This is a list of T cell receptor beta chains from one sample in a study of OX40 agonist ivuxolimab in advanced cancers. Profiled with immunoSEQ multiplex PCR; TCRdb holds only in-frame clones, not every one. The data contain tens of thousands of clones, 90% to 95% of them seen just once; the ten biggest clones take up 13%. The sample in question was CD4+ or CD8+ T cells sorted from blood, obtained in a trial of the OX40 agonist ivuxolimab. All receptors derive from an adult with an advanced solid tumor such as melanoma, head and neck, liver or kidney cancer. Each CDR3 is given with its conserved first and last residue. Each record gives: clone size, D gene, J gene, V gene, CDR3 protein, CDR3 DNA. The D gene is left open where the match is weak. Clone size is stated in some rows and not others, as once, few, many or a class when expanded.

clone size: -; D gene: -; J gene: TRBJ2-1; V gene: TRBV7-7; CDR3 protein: CASSSSPDMTNEQFF; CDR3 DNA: TGTGCCAGCAGCTCCAGCCCGGATATGACCAATGAGCAGTTCTTC
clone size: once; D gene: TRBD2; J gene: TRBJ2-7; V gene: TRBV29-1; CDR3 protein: CSARLAGAYEQYF; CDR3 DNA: TGCAGCGCACGACTAGCGGGAGCCTACGAGCAGTACTTC
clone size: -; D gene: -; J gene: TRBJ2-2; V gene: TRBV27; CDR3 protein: CASSLNPNTGELFF; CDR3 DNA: TGTGCCAGCAGTTTAAACCCGAACACCGGGGAGCTGTTTTTT
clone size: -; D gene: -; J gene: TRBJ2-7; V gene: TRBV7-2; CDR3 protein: CASSLENTRSYEQYF; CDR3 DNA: TGTGCCAGCAGCTTAGAGAACACGCGCTCCTACGAGCAGTACTTC
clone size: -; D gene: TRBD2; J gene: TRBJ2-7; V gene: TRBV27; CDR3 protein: CASNLAGQPYEQYF; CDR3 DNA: TGTGCCAGCAACCTAGCGGGGCAGCCCTACGAGCAGTACTTC
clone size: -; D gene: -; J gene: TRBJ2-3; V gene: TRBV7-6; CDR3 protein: CASSLGGLGDPDTQYF; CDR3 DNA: TGTGCCAGCAGCTTGGGGGGGCTGGGTGACCCAGATACGCAGTATTTT
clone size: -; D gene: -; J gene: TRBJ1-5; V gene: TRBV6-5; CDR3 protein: CASSLGPYSNQPQHF; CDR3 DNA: TGTGCCAGCAGTTTGGGGCCATATAGCAATCAGCCCCAGCATTTT
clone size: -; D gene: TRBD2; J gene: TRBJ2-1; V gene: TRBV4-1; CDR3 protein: CASSQGLSQAGDYNEQFF; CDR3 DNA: TGCGCCAGCAGCCAAGGCCTTTCCCAAGCGGGAGATTACAATGAGCAGTTCTTC
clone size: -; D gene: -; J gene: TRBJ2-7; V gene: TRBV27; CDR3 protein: CASSPGSFHEQYF; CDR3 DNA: TGTGCCAGCAGTCCCGGGTCCTTTCACGAGCAGTACTTC
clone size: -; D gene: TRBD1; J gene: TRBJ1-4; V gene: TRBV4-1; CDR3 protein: CASSQEGTGNEKLFF; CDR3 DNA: TGCGCCAGCAGCCAAGAAGGGACAGGGAATGAAAAACTGTTTTTT
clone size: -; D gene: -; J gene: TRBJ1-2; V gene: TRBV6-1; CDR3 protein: CASSEEWAPYYGYTF; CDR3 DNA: TGTGCCAGCAGTGAAGAGTGGGCACCCTACTATGGCTACACCTTC
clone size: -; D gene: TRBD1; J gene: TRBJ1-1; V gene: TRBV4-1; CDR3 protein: CASSPPGQPTEAFF; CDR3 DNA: TGCGCCAGCAGCCCGCCGGGACAGCCCACAGAAGCTTTCTTT
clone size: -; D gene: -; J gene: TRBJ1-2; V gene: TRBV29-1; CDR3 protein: CSVVQGLGSYYGYTF; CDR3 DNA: TGCAGCGTTGTTCAGGGCCTAGGGTCTTACTATGGCTACACCTTC
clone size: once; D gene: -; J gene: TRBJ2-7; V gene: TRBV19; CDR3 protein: CASRSGGQDEQYF; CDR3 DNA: TGTGCCAGTAGATCGGGGGGCCAGGACGAGCAGTACTTC
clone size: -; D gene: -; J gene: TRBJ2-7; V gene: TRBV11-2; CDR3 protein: CASSGPSYEQYF; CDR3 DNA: TGTGCCAGCAGCGGACCATCCTACGAGCAGTACTTC
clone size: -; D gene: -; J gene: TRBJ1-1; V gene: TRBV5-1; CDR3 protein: CASSLSLSWTEAFF; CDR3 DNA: TGCGCCAGCAGCTTGTCTTTGTCCTGGACTGAAGCTTTCTTT
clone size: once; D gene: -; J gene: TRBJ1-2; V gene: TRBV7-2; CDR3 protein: CASSLGGTDGYTF; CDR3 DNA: TGTGCCAGCAGCTTAGGAGGGACGGATGGCTACACCTTC
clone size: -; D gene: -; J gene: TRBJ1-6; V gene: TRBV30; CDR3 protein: CAWSGGYYSPLHF; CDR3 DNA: TGTGCCTGGAGTGGCGGATACTATTCACCCCTCCACTTT
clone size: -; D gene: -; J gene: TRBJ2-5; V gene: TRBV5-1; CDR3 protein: CASRTDLQETQYF; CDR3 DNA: TGCGCCAGCAGGACAGATCTACAAGAGACCCAGTACTTC
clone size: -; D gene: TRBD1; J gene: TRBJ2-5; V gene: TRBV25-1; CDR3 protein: CASSIQGQETQYF; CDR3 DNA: TGTGCCAGCTCGATACAGGGGCAAGAGACCCAGTACTTC
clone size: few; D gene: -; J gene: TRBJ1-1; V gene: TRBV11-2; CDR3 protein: CASSQGYTEAFF; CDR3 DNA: TGTGCCAGCAGTCAGGGGTACACTGAAGCTTTCTTT
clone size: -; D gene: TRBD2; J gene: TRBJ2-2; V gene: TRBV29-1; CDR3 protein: CSVVGLAENTGELFF; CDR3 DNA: TGCAGCGTTGTAGGACTAGCGGAGAACACCGGGGAGCTGTTTTTT
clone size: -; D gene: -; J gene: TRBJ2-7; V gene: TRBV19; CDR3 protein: CASSYGGSSYEQYF; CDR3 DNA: TGTGCCAGTAGTTATGGCGGAAGCTCCTACGAGCAGTACTTC
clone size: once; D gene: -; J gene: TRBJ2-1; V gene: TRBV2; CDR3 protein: CASSERSRGAYNEQFF; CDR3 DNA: TGTGCCAGCAGTGAAAGGTCCCGCGGGGCCTACAATGAGCAGTTCTTC
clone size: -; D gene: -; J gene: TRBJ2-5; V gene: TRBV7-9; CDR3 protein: CASSLAVQETQYF; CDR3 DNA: TGTGCCAGCAGCTTAGCCGTCCAAGAGACCCAGTACTTC
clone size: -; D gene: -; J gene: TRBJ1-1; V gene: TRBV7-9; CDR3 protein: CASSLGPGALNTEAFF; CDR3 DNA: TGTGCCAGCAGCTTAGGCCCAGGAGCCTTGAACACTGAAGCTTTCTTT
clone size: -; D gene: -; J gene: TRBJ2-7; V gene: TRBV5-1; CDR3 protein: CASSLVDSTYEQYF; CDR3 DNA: TGCGCCAGCAGCTTGGTCGACAGCACCTACGAGCAGTACTTC
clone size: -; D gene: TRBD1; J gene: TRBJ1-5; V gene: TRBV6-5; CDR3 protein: CASSYSTGDQPQHF; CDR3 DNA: TGTGCCAGCAGTTACTCGACAGGGGATCAGCCCCAGCATTTT
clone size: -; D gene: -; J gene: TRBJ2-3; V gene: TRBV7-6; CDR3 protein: CASSLAEDTQYF; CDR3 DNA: TGTGCCAGCAGCTTAGCAGAAGATACGCAGTATTTT
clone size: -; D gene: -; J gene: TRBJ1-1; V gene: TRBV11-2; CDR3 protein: CASSFDGNTEAFF; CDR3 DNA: TGTGCCAGCAGCTTCGACGGAAACACTGAAGCTTTCTTT
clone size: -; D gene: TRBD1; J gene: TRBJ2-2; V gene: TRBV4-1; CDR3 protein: CASSLQGAGTGELFF; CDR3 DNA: TGCGCCAGCAGCCTACAGGGGGCGGGCACCGGGGAGCTGTTTTTT
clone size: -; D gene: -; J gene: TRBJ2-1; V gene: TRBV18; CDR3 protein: CASSPPTLADNEQFF; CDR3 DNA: TGTGCCAGCTCACCACCGACACTCGCCGACAATGAGCAGTTCTTC
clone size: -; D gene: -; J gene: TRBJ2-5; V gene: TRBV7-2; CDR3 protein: CASSPRDLKGTQYF; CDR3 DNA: TGTGCCAGCAGCCCAAGGGACCTGAAAGGGACCCAGTACTTC
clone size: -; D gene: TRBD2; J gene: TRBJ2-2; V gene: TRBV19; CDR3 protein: CASSMRRRERQELFF; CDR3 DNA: TGTGCCAGTAGTATGAGGAGGCGGGAGAGACAGGAGCTGTTTTTT
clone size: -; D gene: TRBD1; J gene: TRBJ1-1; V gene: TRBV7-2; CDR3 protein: CASSSHRGMNTEAFF; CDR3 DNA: TGTGCCAGCAGCTCACACAGGGGGATGAACACTGAAGCTTTCTTT
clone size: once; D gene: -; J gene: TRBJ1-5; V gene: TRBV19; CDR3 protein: CASSINNWGNQPQHF; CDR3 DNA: TGTGCCAGTAGTATAAATAATTGGGGAAATCAGCCCCAGCATTTT
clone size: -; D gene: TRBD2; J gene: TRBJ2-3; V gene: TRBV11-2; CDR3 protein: CASSLGAGPPDTQYF; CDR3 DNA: TGTGCCAGCAGCTTAGGAGCGGGGCCCCCAGATACGCAGTATTTT
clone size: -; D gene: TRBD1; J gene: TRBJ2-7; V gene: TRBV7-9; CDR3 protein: CASSLNTGVNEQYF; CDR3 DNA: TGTGCCAGCAGCTTAAATACAGGGGTGAACGAGCAGTACTTC
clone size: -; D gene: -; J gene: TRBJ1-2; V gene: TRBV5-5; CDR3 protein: CASSTPTENYGYTF; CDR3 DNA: TGTGCCAGCAGCACGCCGACAGAAAACTATGGCTACACCTTC
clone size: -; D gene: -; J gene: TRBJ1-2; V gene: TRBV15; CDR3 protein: CATSRVGDPIPYGYTF; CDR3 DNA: TGTGCCACCAGCAGAGTAGGGGACCCAATTCCCTATGGCTACACCTTC
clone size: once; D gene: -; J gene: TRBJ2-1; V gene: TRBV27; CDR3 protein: CASSLGNEQFF; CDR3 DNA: TGTGCCAGCAGTTTGGGAAATGAGCAGTTCTTC